These 8 T cell receptor beta chains were all obtained from the same sample, sequenced in a study of cytomegalovirus exposure and HLA in healthy donors. The PCR made use of 60 Vbeta and 13 Jbeta primers. TCRdb's table, derived via immunoSEQ multiplex PCR, lists solely in-frame clones and lacks some. The sample gives about 270,000 clones, roughly 70% of which show up once; under 3% is in the top ten. Specimen: PBMCs. All receptors derive from a female donor in good health and CMV-seronegative.

The chain employs TRBV5-4 and TRBJ1-1, with no clear D. This CDR3 spans 14 amino acids. V was shortened by 3 bases and J by 2 bases, with 11 bases between the two germline ends. Germline assignment: CDR1 SGHNT and CDR2 YYREEE (reference sequence). The DNA for the CDR3 is TGTGCCAGCAGCTCTCTAGGATTAAACACTGAAGCTTTCTTT. Translated, it gives CASSSLGLNTEAFF.

The chain carries TRBV5-1 and TRBJ2-7; 7 bases fit TRBD2. Germline assignment: CDR1 SGHRS and CDR2 YFSETQ. Unmatched junction bases numbered 3, after V lost 0 bases and J lost 0 bases. The CDR3 extends over 15 amino acids. CDR3 nucleotides: TGCGCCAGCAGCTTGGGAGGCGGGAGCTCCTACGAGCAGTACTTC. It specifies CASSLGGGSSYEQYF. The full variable domain, rest sourced from reference TRBV5-1 and TRBJ2-7, is KAGVTQTPRYLIKTRGQQVTLSCSPISGHRSVSWYQQTPGQGLQFLFEYFSETQRNKGNFPGRFSGRQFSNSRSEMNVSTLELGDSALYLCASSLGGGSSYEQYFGPGTRLTVT.

The chain uses TRBV5-1 and TRBJ2-7, with 8 bases matching TRBD2. J gave up 4 bases and V 3 bases, and 6 bases lay outside the gene matches. The CDR3 covers 14 residues. Germline V gene sequence: CDR1 SGHRS, CDR2 YFSETQ. CDR3 bases: TGCGCCAGCAGCTCACACCGACTAGCGTACGAGCAGTACTTC. This sequence encodes CASSSHRLAYEQYF.

This clone has just a few counts. This rearrangement joins TRBV5-1 to TRBJ2-1; TRBD2 aligns across 14 bases. The germline gives CDR1 SGHRS, CDR2 YFSETQ. The V gene end was trimmed by 4 bases and the J gene end by 4 bases; junction bases not matched to a gene: 4. This CDR3 has 16 residues. For the CDR3, the DNA is TGCGCCAGCAGCACCCGACTAGCGGGAGGGTACAATGAGCAGTTCTTC. Protein: CASSTRLAGGYNEQFF.

The chain links TRBV4-1 to TRBJ2-7; a weak D match, TRBD1 (6 bases). Looked up from germline, CDR1 is MGHRA and CDR2 is YSYEKL. The germline V and J ends were trimmed by 1 base and 2 bases, with 12 bases remaining between them. The CDR3 runs 15 residues. For the CDR3, the DNA is TGCGCCAGCAGCCAAGTGGGGGCGAGGACCTACGAGCAGTACTTC. Its translation is CASSQVGARTYEQYF.

The V and J genes are TRBV27 and TRBJ1-5, with a tentative D call TRBD1 (6 bases). CDR3 length equals 16 residues. Trimming removed 7 bases from V and 3 bases from J, with 19 bases in between. Germline assignment: CDR1 MNHEY and CDR2 SMNVEV (reference sequence). The CDR3 loop is CASKVDRGSHNQPQHF. CDR3 coding DNA: TGTGCCAGCAAGGTGGACAGAGGCAGCCACAATCAGCCCCAGCATTTT.

The chain carries TRBV19 and TRBJ2-2, with 11 positions matching TRBD2. This CDR3 contains 17 residues. V shed 1 base and J 4 bases; nucleotides not matched to a gene: 5. Germline-derived CDR1 and CDR2 are LNHDA and SQIVND (reference sequence). CDR3 coding DNA: TGTGCCAGTAGTATAGCCGCGGGACTAGCGGCCACCGGGGAGCTGTTTTTT. It is translated as CASSIAAGLAATGELFF.

This chain joins TRBV18 and TRBJ2-3; D not certain. This CDR3 is 15 amino acids long. Trimming removed 6 bases at V and 2 bases at J, with 15 bases between. CDR1 KGHSH and CDR2 LQKENI come from the germline V gene. The CDR3 region is CASSLSGSLTDTQYF. CDR3 nucleotide sequence: TGTGCCAGCTCTCTCTCCGGGTCTCTCACAGATACGCAGTATTTT.